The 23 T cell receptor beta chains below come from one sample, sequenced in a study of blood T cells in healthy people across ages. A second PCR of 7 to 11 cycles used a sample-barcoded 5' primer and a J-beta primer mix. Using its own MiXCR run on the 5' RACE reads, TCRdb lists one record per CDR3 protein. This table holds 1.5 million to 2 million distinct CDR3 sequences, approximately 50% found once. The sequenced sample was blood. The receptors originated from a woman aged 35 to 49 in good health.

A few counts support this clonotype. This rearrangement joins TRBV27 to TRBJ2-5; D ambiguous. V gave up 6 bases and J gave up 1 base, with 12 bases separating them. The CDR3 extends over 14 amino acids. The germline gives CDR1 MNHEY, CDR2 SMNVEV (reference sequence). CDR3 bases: TGTGCCAGCAGCCTAGGGCGGATCCAAGAGACCCAGTACTTC. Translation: CASSLGRIQETQYF.

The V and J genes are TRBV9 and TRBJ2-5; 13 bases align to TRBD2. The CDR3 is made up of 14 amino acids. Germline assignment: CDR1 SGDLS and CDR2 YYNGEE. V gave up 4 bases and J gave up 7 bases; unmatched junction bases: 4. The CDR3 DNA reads TGTGCCAGCAGCTTAAGGACTAGCGGGAGGACCCAGTACTTC. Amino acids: CASSLRTSGRTQYF. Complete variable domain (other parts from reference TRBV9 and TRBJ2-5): DSGVTQTPKHLITATGQRVTLRCSPRSGDLSVYWYQQSLDQGLQFLIQYYNGEERAKGNILERFSAQQFPDLHSELNLSSLELGDSALYFCASSLRTSGRTQYFGPGTRLLVL.

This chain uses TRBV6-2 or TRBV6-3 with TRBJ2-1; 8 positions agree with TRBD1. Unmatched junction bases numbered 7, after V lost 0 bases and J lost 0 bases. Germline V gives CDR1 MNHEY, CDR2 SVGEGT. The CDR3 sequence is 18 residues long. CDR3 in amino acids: CASSYSRDRGYSYNEQFF. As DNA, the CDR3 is TGTGCCAGCAGTTACTCGAGAGACAGGGGTTACTCCTACAATGAGCAGTTCTTC.

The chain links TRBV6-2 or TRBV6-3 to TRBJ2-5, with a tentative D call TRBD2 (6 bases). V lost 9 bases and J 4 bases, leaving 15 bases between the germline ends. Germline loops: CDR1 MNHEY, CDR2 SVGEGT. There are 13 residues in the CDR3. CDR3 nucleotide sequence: TGTGCCAGTAACGGGGGAAGTCGAGAGACCCAGTACTTC. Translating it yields CASNGGSRETQYF.

CDR3 protein: CASSRLAGVYEQYF. The CDR3, as DNA: TGTGCCAGCAGCCGACTAGCGGGAGTCTACGAGCAGTACTTC. The chain links TRBV5-6 to TRBJ2-7, with TRBD2 identical over 12 bases. Trimming took 4 bases from V and 3 from J; bases not matched to a gene: 2. Germline V lookup: CDR1 SGHDT, CDR2 YYEEEE. The CDR3 is 14 residues long. The complete variable domain, with remaining parts taken from reference TRBV5-6 and TRBJ2-7, reads DAGVTQSPTHLIKTRGQQVTLRCSPKSGHDTVSWYQQALGQGPQFIFQYYEEEERQRGNFPDRFSGHQFPNYSSELNVNALLLGDSALYLCASSRLAGVYEQYFGPGTRLTVT.

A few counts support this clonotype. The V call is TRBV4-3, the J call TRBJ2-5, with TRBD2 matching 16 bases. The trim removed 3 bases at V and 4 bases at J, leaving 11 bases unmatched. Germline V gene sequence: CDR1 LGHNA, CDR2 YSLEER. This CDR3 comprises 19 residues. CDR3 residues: CASSHVRGLAGGVRETQYF. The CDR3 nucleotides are TGCGCCAGCAGCCACGTTCGGGGACTAGCGGGGGGGGTGCGAGAGACCCAGTACTTC.

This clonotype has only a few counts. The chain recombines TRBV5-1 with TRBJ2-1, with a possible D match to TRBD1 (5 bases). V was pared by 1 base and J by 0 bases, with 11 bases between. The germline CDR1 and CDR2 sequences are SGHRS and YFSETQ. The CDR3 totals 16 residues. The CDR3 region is CASSLQGSSSYNEQFF. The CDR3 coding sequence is TGCGCCAGCAGCTTGCAGGGCAGTAGCTCCTACAATGAGCAGTTCTTC.

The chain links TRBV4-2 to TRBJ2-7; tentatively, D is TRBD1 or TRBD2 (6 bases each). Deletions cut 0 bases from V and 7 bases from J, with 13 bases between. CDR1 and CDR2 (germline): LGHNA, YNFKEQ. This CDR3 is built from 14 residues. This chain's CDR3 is CASSQDLGGREQYF. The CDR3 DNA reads TGTGCCAGCAGCCAAGATCTGGGGGGCAGGGAGCAGTACTTC.

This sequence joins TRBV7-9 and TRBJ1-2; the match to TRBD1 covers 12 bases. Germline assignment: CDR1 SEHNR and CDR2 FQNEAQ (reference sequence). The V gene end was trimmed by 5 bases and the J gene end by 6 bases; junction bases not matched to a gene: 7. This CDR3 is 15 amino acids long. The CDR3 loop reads CASSAGTGGGDGYTF. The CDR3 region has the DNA TGTGCCAGCAGCGCCGGGACAGGGGGCGGCGATGGCTACACCTTC.

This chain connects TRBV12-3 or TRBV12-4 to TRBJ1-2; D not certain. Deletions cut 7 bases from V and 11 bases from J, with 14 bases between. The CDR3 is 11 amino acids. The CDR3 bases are TGTGCCAGCACTACTGGGTGTGGTTACACCTTC. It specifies CASTTGCGYTF.

The CDR3: CATVPSRIGTEAFF. CDR3 coding DNA: TGTGCCACCGTCCCGTCGAGGATAGGGACTGAAGCTTTCTTT. This rearrangement joins TRBV6-5 to TRBJ1-1, with D unresolved. This CDR3 spans 14 amino acids. Germline CDR1 is MNHEY and CDR2 is SVGAGI. V lost 10 bases and J lost 5, with 20 bases in between.

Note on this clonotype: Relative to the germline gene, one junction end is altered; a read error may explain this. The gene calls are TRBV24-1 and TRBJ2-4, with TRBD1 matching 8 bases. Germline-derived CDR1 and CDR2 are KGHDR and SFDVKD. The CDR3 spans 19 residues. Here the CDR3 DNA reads TGTGCCACCAGTGATCCTCGGGACAGGTCAACCCCCAGCAAAAACATCCAGTACTTC. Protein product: CATSDPRDRSTPSKNIQYF.

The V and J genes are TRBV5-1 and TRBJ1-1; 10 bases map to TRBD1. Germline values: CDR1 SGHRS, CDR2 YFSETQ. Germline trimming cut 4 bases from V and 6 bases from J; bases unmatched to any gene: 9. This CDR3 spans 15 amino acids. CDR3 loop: CASSTGQGVGAEAFF. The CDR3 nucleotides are TGCGCCAGCAGCACCGGACAGGGGGTAGGCGCTGAAGCTTTCTTT.

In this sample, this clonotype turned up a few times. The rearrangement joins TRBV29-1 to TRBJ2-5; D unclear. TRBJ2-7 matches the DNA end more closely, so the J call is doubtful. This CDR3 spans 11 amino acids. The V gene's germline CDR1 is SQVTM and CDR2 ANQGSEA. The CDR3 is CSVEGESEQYF. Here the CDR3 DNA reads TGCAGCGTTGAAGGGGAAAGCGAGCAGTACTTC.

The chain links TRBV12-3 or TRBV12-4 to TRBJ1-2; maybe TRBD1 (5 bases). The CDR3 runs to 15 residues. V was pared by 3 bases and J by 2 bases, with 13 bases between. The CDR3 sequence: CASSLVRDSNYGYTF. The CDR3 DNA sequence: TGTGCCAGCAGTTTGGTGCGAGACAGCAACTATGGCTACACCTTC.

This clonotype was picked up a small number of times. The CDR3 coding sequence is TGTGCCAGCAGCTTTGATGCTGGACTAGAACAGACCCAGTACTTC. Translated, it gives CASSFDAGLEQTQYF. V usage is TRBV13 and J usage is TRBJ2-7, with 7 nucleotides matching TRBD2. The tail of the sequence fits TRBJ2-5 better, so the J call may be wrong. This CDR3 spans 15 amino acids. Germline V gene data show CDR1 as PRHDT and CDR2 as FYEKMQ (reference sequence).

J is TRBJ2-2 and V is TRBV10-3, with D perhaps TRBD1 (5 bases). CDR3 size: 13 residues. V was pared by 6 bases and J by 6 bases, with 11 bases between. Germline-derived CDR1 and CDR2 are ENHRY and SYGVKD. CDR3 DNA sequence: TGTGCCATCAGCGGACAACCGGCCGGGGAGCTGTTTTTT. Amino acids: CAISGQPAGELFF.

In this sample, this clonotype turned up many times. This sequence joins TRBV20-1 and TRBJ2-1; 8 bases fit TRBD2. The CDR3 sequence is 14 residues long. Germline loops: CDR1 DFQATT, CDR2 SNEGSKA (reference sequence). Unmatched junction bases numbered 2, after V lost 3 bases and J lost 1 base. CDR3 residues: CSASGGASYNEQFF. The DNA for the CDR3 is TGCAGTGCTAGCGGGGGGGCGTCCTACAATGAGCAGTTCTTC.

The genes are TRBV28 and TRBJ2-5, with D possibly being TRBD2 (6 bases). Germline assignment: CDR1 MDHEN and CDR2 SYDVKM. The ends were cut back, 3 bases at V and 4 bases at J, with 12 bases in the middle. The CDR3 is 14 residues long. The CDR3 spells CASSFPAGRETQYF. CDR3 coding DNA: TGTGCCAGCAGTTTTCCTGCGGGGAGAGAGACCCAGTACTTC.

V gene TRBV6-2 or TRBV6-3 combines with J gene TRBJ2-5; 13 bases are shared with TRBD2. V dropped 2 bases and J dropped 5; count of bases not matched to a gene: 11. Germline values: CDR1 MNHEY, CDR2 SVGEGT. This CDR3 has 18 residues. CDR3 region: CASSYHGLAGAPRETQYF. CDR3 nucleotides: TGTGCCAGCAGTTACCACGGACTAGCGGGGGCCCCCAGGGAGACCCAGTACTTC.

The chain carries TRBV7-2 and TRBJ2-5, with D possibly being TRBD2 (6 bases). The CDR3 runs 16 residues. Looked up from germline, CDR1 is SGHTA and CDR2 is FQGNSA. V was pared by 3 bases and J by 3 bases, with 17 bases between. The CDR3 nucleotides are TGTGCCAGCAGCTTGAATCCGGGACTTGCGAAAGAGACCCAGTACTTC. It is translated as CASSLNPGLAKETQYF. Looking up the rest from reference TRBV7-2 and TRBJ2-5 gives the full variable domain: GAGVSQSPSNKVTEKGKDVELRCDPISGHTALYWYRQSLGQGLEFLIYFQGNSAPDKSGLPSDRFSAERTGGSVSTLTIQRTQQEDSAVYLCASSLNPGLAKETQYFGPGTRLLVL.

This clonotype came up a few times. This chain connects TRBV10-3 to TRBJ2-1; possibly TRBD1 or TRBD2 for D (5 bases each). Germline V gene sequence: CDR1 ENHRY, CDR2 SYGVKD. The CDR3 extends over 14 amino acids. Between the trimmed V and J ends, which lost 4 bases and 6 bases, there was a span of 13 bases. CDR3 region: CAISGGRETNEQFF. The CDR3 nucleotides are TGTGCCATCAGTGGGGGCAGGGAGACCAATGAGCAGTTCTTC.

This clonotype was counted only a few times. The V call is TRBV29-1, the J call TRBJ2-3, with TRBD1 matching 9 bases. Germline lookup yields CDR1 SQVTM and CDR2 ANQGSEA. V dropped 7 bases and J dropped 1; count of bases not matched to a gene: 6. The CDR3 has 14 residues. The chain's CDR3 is CSAETGGRTDTQYF. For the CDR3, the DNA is TGCAGCGCCGAGACAGGGGGACGCACAGATACGCAGTATTTT.